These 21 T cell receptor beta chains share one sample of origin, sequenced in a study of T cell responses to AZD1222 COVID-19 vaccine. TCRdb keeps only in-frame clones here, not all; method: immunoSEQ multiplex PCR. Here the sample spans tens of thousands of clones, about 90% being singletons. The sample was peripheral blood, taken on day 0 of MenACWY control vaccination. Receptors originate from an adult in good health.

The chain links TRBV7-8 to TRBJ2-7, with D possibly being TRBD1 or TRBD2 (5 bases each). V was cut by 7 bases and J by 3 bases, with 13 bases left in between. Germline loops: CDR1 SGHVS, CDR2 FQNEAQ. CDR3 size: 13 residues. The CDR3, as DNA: TGTGCCAGCAACGGGGCGAACCTCTACGAGCAGTACTTC. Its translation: CASNGANLYEQYF.

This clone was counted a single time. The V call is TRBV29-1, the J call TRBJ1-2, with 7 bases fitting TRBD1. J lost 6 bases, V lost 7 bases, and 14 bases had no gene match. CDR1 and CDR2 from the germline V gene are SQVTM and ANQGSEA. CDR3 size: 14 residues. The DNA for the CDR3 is TGCAGCGGCACCAAAGGGGGCTCCCTGGATGGCTACACCTTC. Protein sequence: CSGTKGGSLDGYTF.

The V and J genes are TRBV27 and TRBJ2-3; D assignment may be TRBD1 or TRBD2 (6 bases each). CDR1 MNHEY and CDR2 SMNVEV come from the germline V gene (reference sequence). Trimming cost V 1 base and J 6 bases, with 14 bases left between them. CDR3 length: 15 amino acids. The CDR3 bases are TGTGCCAGCAGTTTATGGGGGGCCCTAGCGGATACGCAGTATTTT. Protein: CASSLWGALADTQYF.

CDR3 sequence reads: CASRTPGPINEKLFF. CDR3 bases: TGTGCCAGCAGGACTCCGGGACCGATAAATGAAAAACTGTTTTTT. The chain joins TRBV14 to TRBJ1-4; D might be TRBD1 (5 bases). The germline V gene encodes CDR1 SGHDN and CDR2 FVKESK. V lost 6 bases to trimming and J lost 5 bases, with 16 bases between them. This CDR3 spans 15 amino acids.

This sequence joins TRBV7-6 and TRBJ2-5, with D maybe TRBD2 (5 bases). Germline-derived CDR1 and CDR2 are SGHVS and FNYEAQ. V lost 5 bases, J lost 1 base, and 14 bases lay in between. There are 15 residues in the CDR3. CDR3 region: CASSRGAVLQETQYF. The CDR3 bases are TGTGCCAGCAGCCGTGGAGCGGTCCTCCAAGAGACCCAGTACTTC.

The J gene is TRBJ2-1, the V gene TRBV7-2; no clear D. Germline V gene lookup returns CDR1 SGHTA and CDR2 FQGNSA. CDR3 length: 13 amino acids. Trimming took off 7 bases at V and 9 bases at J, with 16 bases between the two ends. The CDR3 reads CASITTAGGEQFF. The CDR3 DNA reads TGTGCCAGCATCACAACCGCCGGTGGTGAGCAGTTCTTC.

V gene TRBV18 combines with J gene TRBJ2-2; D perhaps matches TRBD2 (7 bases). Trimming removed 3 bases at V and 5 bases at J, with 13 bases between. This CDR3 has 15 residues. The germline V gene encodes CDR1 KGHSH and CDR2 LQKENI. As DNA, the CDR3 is TGTGCCAGCTCACCGGCGGGGGCGAGGACCGGGGAGCTGTTTTTT. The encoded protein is CASSPAGARTGELFF.

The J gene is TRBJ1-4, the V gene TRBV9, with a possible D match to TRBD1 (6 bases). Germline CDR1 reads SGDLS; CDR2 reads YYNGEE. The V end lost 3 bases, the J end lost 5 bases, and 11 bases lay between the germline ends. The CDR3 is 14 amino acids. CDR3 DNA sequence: TGTGCCAGCAGCGCCGGGACAATGAATGAAAAACTGTTTTTT. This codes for CASSAGTMNEKLFF.

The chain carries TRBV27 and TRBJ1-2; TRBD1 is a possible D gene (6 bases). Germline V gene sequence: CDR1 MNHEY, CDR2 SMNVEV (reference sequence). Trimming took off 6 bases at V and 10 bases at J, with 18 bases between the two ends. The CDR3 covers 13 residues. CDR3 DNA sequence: TGTGCCAGCAGCATACAGGGTGGTAATAACTACACCTTC. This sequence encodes CASSIQGGNNYTF.

The CDR3 DNA reads TGTGCCAGCAGCTCGGGGAGCACCGGGGAGCTGTTTTTT. Its translation: CASSSGSTGELFF. The chain has TRBV11-3 and TRBJ2-2; D is perhaps TRBD2 (5 bases). V lost 4 bases and J 4 bases, leaving 7 bases between the germline ends. The CDR3 is 13 amino acids. Germline assignment: CDR1 SGHNT and CDR2 YENEEA.

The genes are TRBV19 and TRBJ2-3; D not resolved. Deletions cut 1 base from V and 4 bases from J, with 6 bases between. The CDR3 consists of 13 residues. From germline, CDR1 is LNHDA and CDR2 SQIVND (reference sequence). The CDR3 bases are TGTGCCAGTAGTATAGTCGCGGCAGATACGCAGTATTTT. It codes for CASSIVAADTQYF.

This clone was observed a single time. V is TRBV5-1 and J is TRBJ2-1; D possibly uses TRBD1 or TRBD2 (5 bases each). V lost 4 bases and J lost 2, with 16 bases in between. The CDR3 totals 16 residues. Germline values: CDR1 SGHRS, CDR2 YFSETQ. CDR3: CASSLRPGTAYNEQFF. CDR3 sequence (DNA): TGCGCCAGCAGCCTAAGGCCCGGGACGGCCTACAATGAGCAGTTCTTC.

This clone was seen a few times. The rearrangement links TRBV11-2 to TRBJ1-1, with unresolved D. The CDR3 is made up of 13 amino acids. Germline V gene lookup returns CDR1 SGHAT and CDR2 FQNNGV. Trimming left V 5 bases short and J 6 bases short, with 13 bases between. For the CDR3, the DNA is TGTGCCAGCAGCCCCACCCTTATTTCTGAAGCTTTCTTT. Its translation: CASSPTLISEAFF.

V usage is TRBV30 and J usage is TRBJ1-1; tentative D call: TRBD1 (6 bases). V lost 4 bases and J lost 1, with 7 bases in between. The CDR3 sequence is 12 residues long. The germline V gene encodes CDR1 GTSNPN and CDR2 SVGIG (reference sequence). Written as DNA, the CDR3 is TGTGCCTGGACAGGGGCGAACACTGAAGCTTTCTTT. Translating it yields CAWTGANTEAFF.

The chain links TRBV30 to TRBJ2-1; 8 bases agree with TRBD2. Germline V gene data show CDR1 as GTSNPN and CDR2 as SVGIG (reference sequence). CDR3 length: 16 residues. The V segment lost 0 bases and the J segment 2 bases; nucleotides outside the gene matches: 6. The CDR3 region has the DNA TGTGCCTGGAGTGTGTTGGCGGGAGGTCCCTACAATGAGCAGTTCTTC. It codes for CAWSVLAGGPYNEQFF.

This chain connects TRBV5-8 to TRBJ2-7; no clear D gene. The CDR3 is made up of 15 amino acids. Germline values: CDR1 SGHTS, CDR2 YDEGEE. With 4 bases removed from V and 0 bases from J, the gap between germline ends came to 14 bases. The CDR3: CASSPPAYASYEQYF. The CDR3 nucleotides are TGTGCCAGCAGCCCCCCAGCGTACGCCTCCTACGAGCAGTACTTC.

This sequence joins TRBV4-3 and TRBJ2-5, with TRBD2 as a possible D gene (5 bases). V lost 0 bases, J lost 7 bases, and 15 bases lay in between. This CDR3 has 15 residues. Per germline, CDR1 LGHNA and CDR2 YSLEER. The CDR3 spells CASSQDETGSATQYF. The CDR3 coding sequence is TGCGCCAGCAGCCAAGATGAAACGGGGTCGGCGACCCAGTACTTC.

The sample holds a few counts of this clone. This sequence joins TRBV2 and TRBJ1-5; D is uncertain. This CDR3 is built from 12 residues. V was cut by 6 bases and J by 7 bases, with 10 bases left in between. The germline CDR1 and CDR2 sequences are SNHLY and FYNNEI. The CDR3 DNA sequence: TGTGCCAGCAGGCAAGACGAGCAGCCCCAGCATTTT. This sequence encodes CASRQDEQPQHF.

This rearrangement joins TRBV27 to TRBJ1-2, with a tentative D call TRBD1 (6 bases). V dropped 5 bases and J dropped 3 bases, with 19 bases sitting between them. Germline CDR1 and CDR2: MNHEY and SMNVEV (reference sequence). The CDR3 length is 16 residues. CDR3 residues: CASSHSSGGGDYGYTF. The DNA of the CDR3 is TGTGCCAGCAGTCACTCCTCGGGAGGGGGAGACTATGGCTACACCTTC.

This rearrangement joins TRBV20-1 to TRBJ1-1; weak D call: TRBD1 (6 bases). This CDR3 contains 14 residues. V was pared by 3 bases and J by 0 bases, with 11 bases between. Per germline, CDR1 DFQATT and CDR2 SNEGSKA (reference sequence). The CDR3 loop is CSASERTVNTEAFF. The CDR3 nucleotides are TGCAGTGCTAGTGAACGGACAGTGAACACTGAAGCTTTCTTT.

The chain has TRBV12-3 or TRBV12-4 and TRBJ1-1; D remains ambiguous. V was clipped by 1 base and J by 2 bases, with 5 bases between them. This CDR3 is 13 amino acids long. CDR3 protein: CASSLEQNTEAFF. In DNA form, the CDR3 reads TGTGCCAGCAGTTTAGAGCAAAACACTGAAGCTTTCTTT.